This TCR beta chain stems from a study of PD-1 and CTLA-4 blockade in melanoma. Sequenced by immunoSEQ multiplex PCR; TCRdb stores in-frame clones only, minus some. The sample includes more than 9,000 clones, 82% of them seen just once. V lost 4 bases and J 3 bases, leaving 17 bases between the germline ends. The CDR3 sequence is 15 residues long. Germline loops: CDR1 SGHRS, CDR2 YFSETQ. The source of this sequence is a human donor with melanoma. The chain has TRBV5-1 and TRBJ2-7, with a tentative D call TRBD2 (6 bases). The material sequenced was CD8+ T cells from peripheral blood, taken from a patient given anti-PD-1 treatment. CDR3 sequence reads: CASSQPDGSGYEQYF. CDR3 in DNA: TGCGCCAGCAGCCAGCCCGACGGTAGCGGCTACGAGCAGTACTTC.